This TCR beta chain appears in the sequencing data of a study of shared clonotypes between healthy human individuals. Deep was the level at which the assay was run. Profiling relied on immunoSEQ multiplex PCR, and the TCRdb table lists in-frame clones only, not all of them. The repertoire holds over 2 million clones, about 95% seen once, with roughly 1% in the top ten. For this clone: Its antigen remains unidentified.

The ends were cut back, 5 bases at V and 2 bases at J, with 17 bases in the middle. Germline CDR1 SEHNR, CDR2 FQNEAQ (reference sequence). The CDR3 consists of 16 residues. Findings and caveats of the study: Some naive CD4 clonotypes, roughly 4.7%, turned up in common across four donors. Generally, naive subsets came out with larger estimated richness than memory subsets.

Naive CD8 isolation took CD45RO-negative cells positively selected for CCR7 and excluded terminally differentiated effector memory CD45RA+ cells. The healthy adult donors were HIV-negative and reported no recent acute infections or vaccinations. Source material: naive CD8+ T cells sorted from blood. The receptor comes from a man aged 18 to 30 in good health. The V and J genes are TRBV7-9 and TRBJ2-3; possibly TRBD1 or TRBD2 for D (6 bases each). The CDR3 here is CASSPDLGGHTDTQYF. CDR3 coding DNA: TGTGCCAGCAGCCCCGATTTGGGGGGCCACACAGATACGCAGTATTTT. The whole variable domain, remainder taken from reference TRBV7-9 and TRBJ2-3, is DTGVSQNPRHKITKRGQNVTFRCDPISEHNRLYWYRQTLGQGPEFLTYFQNEAQLEKSRLLSDRFSAERPKGSFSTLEIQRTEQGDSAMYLCASSPDLGGHTDTQYFGPGTRLTVL.